In its sample, the clone carrying this T cell receptor beta chain was seen many times. The data stem from a study of T cells in Graves' hyperthyroidism and ophthalmopathy. Researchers barred patients who had uncontrolled infection, other autoimmune disease, pregnancy or lactation. This CDR3 region has 14 residues. Trimming shortened V by 6 bases and J by 2 bases, and 12 bases separated the two germline ends. TCR beta CDR3 regions were amplified from RNA transcripts. The HTBI primer set served for first-round RT-PCR of the TCR CDR3. MiXCR, applied by TCRdb to the multiplex PCR reads, yields one record per CDR3 protein. This sample has a few hundred thousand distinct CDR3 sequences, with roughly 23% found just once.

V and J are TRBV12-3 or TRBV12-4 and TRBJ2-3; D unclear. The sequenced sample was blood. The clonotype originates from a woman in her sixties or seventies with Graves' ophthalmopathy. CDR3 residues: CASSHPRPTDTQYF. The CDR3 region has the DNA TGTGCCAGCAGCCACCCCCGTCCCACAGATACGCAGTATTTT.